These 23 T cell receptor beta chains were all obtained from the same sample, sequenced in a study of T cell repertoires in cytomegalovirus infection. MiXCR was run by TCRdb on the reads, yielding one entry per CDR3 protein. Among some 700,000 distinct CDR3 sequences listed, around 32% were seen once. Their cognate antigens are unknown. The sample consisted of cultured PBMCs, taken from culture after CMV antigen stimulation. The receptors were sampled from a human donor in good health (CMV status not recorded). Some clones in this sample may be carry-over from other donors' samples.

The chain is built from TRBV6-1 and TRBJ1-1; the D is unclear. The CDR3 is 13 amino acids. V was clipped by 1 base and J by 5 bases, with 8 bases between them. The germline gives CDR1 MNHNS, CDR2 SASEGT. In nucleotides, the CDR3 is TGTGCCAGCAGTGAAGGATGGGGTACTGAAGCTTTCTTT. Its translation: CASSEGWGTEAFF.

The chain is built from TRBV27 and TRBJ2-7, with D maybe TRBD2 (6 bases). CDR1 is MNHEY, CDR2 SMNVEV, per germline (reference sequence). The V gene lost 4 bases and the J gene lost 2 bases, with 15 bases spanning the gap. The CDR3 sequence is 15 residues long. CDR3 in DNA: TGTGCCAGCAGTTCCGGGGTAGCGGACCCCTACGAGCAGTACTTC. Its translation is CASSSGVADPYEQYF.

This clonotype was seen ten or more times. The J gene is TRBJ2-1, the V gene TRBV7-2; 13 bases align to TRBD2. Germline CDR1 and CDR2: SGHTA and FQGNSA. The junction had 6 bases not matched to a gene; V was cut back by 4 bases and J by 9 bases. The CDR3 is 15 residues long. CDR3 sequence (DNA): TGTGCCAGCAGCTCCGGTGGGACTAGCGGGATTGAGCAGTTCTTC. Amino acid sequence: CASSSGGTSGIEQFF. The variable domain in full, completed from reference TRBV7-2 and TRBJ2-1, reads GAGVSQSPSNKVTEKGKDVELRCDPISGHTALYWYRQSLGQGLEFLIYFQGNSAPDKSGLPSDRFSAERTGGSVSTLTIQRTQQEDSAVYLCASSSGGTSGIEQFFGPGTRLTVL.

This clonotype was detected only a few times. The V and J genes are TRBV20-1 and TRBJ1-1; no firm D call. The germline gives CDR1 DFQATT, CDR2 SNEGSKA (reference sequence). There are 14 residues in the CDR3. V lost 0 bases and J 1 base, leaving 9 bases between the germline ends. CDR3 nucleotide sequence: TGCAGTGCTAGAGATCCCGAAGAGAACACTGAAGCTTTCTTT. As protein: CSARDPEENTEAFF.

This clonotype was seen a single time. CDR3 in amino acids: CASSPGQGEGYEQYF. The DNA for the CDR3 is TGTGCCAGCAGCCCGGGACAGGGCGAGGGGTACGAGCAGTACTTC. The chain couples TRBV11-1 to TRBJ2-7; 9 bases are shared with TRBD1. V gave up 5 bases and J gave up 4 bases; unmatched junction bases: 9. Germline V gene lookup returns CDR1 SGHAT and CDR2 FQDESV (reference sequence). The CDR3 loop spans 15 amino acids.

The CDR3 DNA follows: TGTGCCAGCAGTAAGACTAGGGCAGGGGAGACCCAGTACTTC. Its protein product is CASSKTRAGETQYF. The gene calls are TRBV6-1 and TRBJ2-5; D is possibly TRBD2 (6 bases). The V end was cut by 5 bases, the J end by 5 bases, with 15 bases between. Germline values: CDR1 MNHNS, CDR2 SASEGT. This CDR3 is 14 amino acids long.

The chain recombines TRBV5-1 with TRBJ1-6; no clear D. The CDR3 contains 13 residues. V gave up 6 bases and J gave up 5 bases, with 9 bases separating them. Germline values: CDR1 SGHRS, CDR2 YFSETQ. CDR3 sequence reads: CASTTGHNSPLHF. The CDR3 DNA sequence: TGCGCCAGCACGACGGGCCATAATTCACCCCTCCACTTT.

A few counts support this clonotype. The chain recombines TRBV23-1 with TRBJ2-7; either TRBD1 or TRBD2 may supply D (5 bases each). TRBV23-1 is reported as an ORF; its role is uncertain. The CDR3 spans 14 residues. Trimming removed 8 bases from V and 6 bases from J, with 20 bases in between. The CDR3 nucleotides read TGCGCCAGCCGTCGTGGGGGTCGAGCGTCCGAGCAGTACTTC. As protein: CASRRGGRASEQYF.

The chain recombines TRBV28 with TRBJ2-1; 7 bases match TRBD2. In germline, CDR1 is MDHEN, CDR2 SYDVKM. J was trimmed by 0 bases and V by 8 bases; bases with no gene match: 4. This CDR3 is built from 14 residues. The CDR3 spells CASSASGSYNEQFF. The CDR3 DNA is TGTGCCAGCTCTGCTAGCGGCTCCTACAATGAGCAGTTCTTC.

This chain uses TRBV4-2 with TRBJ2-1; 10 bases agree with TRBD2. The CDR3 is made up of 17 amino acids. Germline V lookup: CDR1 LGHNA, CDR2 YNFKEQ. V was pared by 1 base and J by 4 bases, with 7 bases of the junction left unmatched. The CDR3 DNA sequence: TGTGCCAGCAGCCAAGGCCGCAGACTAGCGGGTTACAATGAGCAGTTCTTC. This translates into CASSQGRRLAGYNEQFF.

Comments on this clonotype: This could be a read error, since a much larger clone is one nucleotide away. This chain connects TRBV11-2 to TRBJ2-3; a weak D match, TRBD1 (6 bases). Germline V gives CDR1 SGHAT, CDR2 FQNNGV. The V gene lost 3 bases and the J gene lost 2 bases, with 9 bases spanning the gap. The CDR3 is made up of 14 amino acids. The CDR3, as DNA: TGTGCCAGCAGCTTCCGGGACACCACAGATACGCAGTATTTT. Its translation is CASSFRDTTDTQYF. Combining the CDR3 with reference TRBV11-2 and TRBJ2-3 gives the whole variable domain EAGVAQSPRYKIIEKRQSVAFWCNPISGHATLYWYQQILGQGPKLLIQFQNNGVVDDSQLPKDRFSAERLKGVDSTLKIQPAKLEDSAVYLCASSFRDTTDTQYFGPGTRLTVL.

The rearrangement uses TRBV28 and TRBJ2-3; TRBD2 might be the D (6 bases). Deletions cut 2 bases from V and 8 bases from J, with 11 bases between. The CDR3 runs 13 residues. Germline assignment: CDR1 MDHEN and CDR2 SYDVKM. CDR3 coding DNA: TGTGCCAGCAGTTTACGACTAGGTACTACGCAGTATTTT. It specifies CASSLRLGTTQYF.

The chain recombines TRBV6-2 or TRBV6-3 with TRBJ2-7, with 9 bases matching TRBD1. The V gene end was trimmed by 5 bases and the J gene end by 3 bases; junction bases not matched to a gene: 8. Germline CDR1 reads MNHEY; CDR2 reads SVGEGT. The CDR3 length is 15 residues. The CDR3 spells CASSIGTGSFYEQYF. DNA of the CDR3: TGTGCCAGCAGTATAGGGACAGGGTCTTTCTACGAGCAGTACTTC.

J is TRBJ2-5 and V is TRBV20-1; tentatively, D is TRBD2 (5 bases). The CDR3 extends over 14 amino acids. Germline assignment: CDR1 DFQATT and CDR2 SNEGSKA (reference sequence). V was cut by 8 bases and J by 4 bases, with 20 bases left in between. CDR3 nucleotides: TGCAGTACCCTAGTCCCCGGCGGGCGAGAGACCCAGTACTTC. Translated, it gives CSTLVPGGRETQYF.

The chain links TRBV12-3 or TRBV12-4 to TRBJ2-7; D uncertain. Trimming shortened V by 0 bases and J by 2 bases, and 11 bases separated the two germline ends. CDR3 length equals 15 residues. The CDR3 DNA reads as TGTGCCAGCAGTTTAGCGGCTCGTCTGACCTACGAGCAGTACTTC. Its protein product is CASSLAARLTYEQYF.

This clonotype was counted a few times. The chain joins TRBV5-5 to TRBJ2-5; D gene ambiguous. Trimming cost V 0 bases and J 6 bases, with 9 bases left between them. CDR1 and CDR2 from the germline V gene are SGHKS and YYEKEE (reference sequence). CDR3 size: 13 residues. The DNA of the CDR3 is TGTGCCAGCAGCTTGGAGGGCCCACAGACCCAGTACTTC. Residues: CASSLEGPQTQYF.

This clonotype showed up just a few times. This chain connects TRBV7-7 to TRBJ2-1; possible D gene TRBD2, 6 bases. Germline CDR1 is SSHAT and CDR2 is FNYEAQ (reference sequence). V was cut by 3 bases and J by 9 bases, with 12 bases left in between. The CDR3 is made up of 13 amino acids. The CDR3 loop reads CASSLAEGVEQFF. The DNA for the CDR3 is TGTGCCAGCAGCTTGGCGGAGGGTGTTGAGCAGTTCTTC.

The chain employs TRBV7-2 and TRBJ2-7, with 7 nucleotides matching TRBD1. Looked up from germline, CDR1 is SGHTA and CDR2 is FQGNSA. The CDR3 extends over 14 amino acids. Germline trimming cut 7 bases from V and 3 bases from J; bases unmatched to any gene: 9. The CDR3 bases are TGTGCCAGCACCACCCAAGGGGGCAGCTACGAGCAGTACTTC. As protein: CASTTQGGSYEQYF. The variable domain in full, completed from reference TRBV7-2 and TRBJ2-7, reads GAGVSQSPSNKVTEKGKDVELRCDPISGHTALYWYRQSLGQGLEFLIYFQGNSAPDKSGLPSDRFSAERTGGSVSTLTIQRTQQEDSAVYLCASTTQGGSYEQYFGPGTRLTVT.

This chain links TRBV9 with TRBJ2-5; D is ambiguous. Trimming left V 0 bases short and J 1 base short, with 7 bases between. The length of the CDR3 is 14 residues. The germline CDR1 and CDR2 sequences are SGDLS and YYNGEE. This CDR3 reads CASSVGHFQETQYF. The CDR3 DNA sequence: TGTGCCAGCAGCGTAGGACATTTCCAAGAGACCCAGTACTTC. Using reference TRBV9 and TRBJ2-5 for the parts outside the CDR3, the full variable domain is DSGVTQTPKHLITATGQRVTLRCSPRSGDLSVYWYQQSLDQGLQFLIQYYNGEERAKGNILERFSAQQFPDLHSELNLSSLELGDSALYFCASSVGHFQETQYFGPGTRLLVL.

This clonotype appeared a few times. The V call is TRBV11-2, the J call TRBJ2-1; 7 bases are shared with TRBD2. Trimming at V came to 5 bases and at J to 5 bases, leaving 9 bases not matched to a gene. This CDR3 comprises 15 residues. Per the germline V gene, CDR1 is SGHAT and CDR2 is FQNNGV. The DNA for the CDR3 is TGTGCCAGCAGCCAGGGCGGGAGCCGGAACAATGAGCAGTTCTTC. It yields the protein CASSQGGSRNNEQFF.

CDR3 DNA sequence: TGTGCCAGCAGCCTTAACGCCGGGACAGTAAACACCGGGGAGCTGTTTTTT. It codes for CASSLNAGTVNTGELFF. The V and J genes are TRBV7-2 and TRBJ2-2; 7 positions match TRBD1. The CDR3 is 17 residues long. The germline CDR1 and CDR2 sequences are SGHTA and FQGNSA. With V trimmed by 5 bases and J by 2 bases, 11 bases remained unmatched.

There are a few counts of this clonotype. The J gene is TRBJ1-1, the V gene TRBV2; TRBD1 agrees at 9 bases. The trim removed 7 bases at V and 6 bases at J, leaving 12 bases unmatched. The CDR3 has 15 amino acids. CDR1 SNHLY and CDR2 FYNNEI come from the germline V gene. The CDR3 here is CASTDRGGFNSEAFF. The CDR3 bases are TGTGCCAGCACCGACAGGGGGGGTTTTAACTCTGAAGCTTTCTTT.

This clonotype was observed a few times. V usage is TRBV7-9 and J usage is TRBJ1-2; 7 positions agree with TRBD1. The germline V gene encodes CDR1 SEHNR and CDR2 FQNEAQ (reference sequence). V trimming: 1 base; J trimming: 8 bases; junction bases outside the gene matches: 13. The length of the CDR3 is 16 residues. The CDR3 sequence: CASSLERGQAPLGYTF. For the CDR3, the DNA is TGTGCCAGCAGCTTAGAAAGAGGACAGGCCCCCTTGGGCTACACCTTC. Based on the CDR3 plus reference TRBV7-9 and TRBJ1-2, the full variable domain is DTGVSQNPRHKITKRGQNVTFRCDPISEHNRLYWYRQTLGQGPEFLTYFQNEAQLEKSRLLSDRFSAERPKGSFSTLEIQRTEQGDSAMYLCASSLERGQAPLGYTFGSGTRLTVV.